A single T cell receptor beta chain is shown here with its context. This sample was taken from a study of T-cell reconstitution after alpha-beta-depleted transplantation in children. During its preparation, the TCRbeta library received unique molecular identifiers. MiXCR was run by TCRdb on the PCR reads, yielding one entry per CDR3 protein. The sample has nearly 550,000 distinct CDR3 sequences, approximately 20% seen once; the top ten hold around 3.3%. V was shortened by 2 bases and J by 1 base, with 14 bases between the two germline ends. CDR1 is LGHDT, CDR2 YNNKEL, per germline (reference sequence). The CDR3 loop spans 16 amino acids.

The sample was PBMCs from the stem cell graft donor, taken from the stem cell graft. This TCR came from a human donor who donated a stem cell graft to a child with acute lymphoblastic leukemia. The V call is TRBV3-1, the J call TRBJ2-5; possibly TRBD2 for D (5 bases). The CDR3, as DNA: TGTGCCAGCAGCCAACGGTCGGGTAGCGCCCAAGAGACCCAGTACTTC. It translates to CASSQRSGSAQETQYF.